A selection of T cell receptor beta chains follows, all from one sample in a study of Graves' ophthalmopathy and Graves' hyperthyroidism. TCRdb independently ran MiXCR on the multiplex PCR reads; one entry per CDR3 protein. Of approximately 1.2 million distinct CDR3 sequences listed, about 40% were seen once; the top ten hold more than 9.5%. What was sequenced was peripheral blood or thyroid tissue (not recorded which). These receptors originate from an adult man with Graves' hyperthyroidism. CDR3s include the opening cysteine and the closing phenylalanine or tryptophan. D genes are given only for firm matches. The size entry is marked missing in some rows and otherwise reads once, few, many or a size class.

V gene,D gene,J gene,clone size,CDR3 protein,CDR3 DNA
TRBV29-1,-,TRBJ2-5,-,CSLGEFQETQYF,TGCAGCCTCGGCGAGTTTCAAGAGACCCAGTACTTC
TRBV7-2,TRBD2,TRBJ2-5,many,CASSSRKSGNRETQYF,TGTGCCAGCAGCTCCCGGAAAAGCGGGAATCGCGAGACCCAGTACTTC
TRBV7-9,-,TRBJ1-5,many,CASTSTDYSNQPQHF,TGTGCCAGCACCTCGACAGATTATAGCAATCAGCCCCAGCATTTT
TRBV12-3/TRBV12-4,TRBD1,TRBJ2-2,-,CASSPRRGGAIGELFF,TGTGCCAGCAGTCCACGACGAGGGGGCGCAATCGGGGAGCTGTTTTTT
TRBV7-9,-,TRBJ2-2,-,CASSLRAGANTGELFF,TGTGCCAGCAGCTTAAGAGCAGGGGCGAACACCGGGGAGCTGTTTTTT
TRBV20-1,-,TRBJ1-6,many,CSARDVQPINSPLHF,TGCAGTGCTAGAGATGTACAGCCGATTAATTCACCCCTCCACTTT
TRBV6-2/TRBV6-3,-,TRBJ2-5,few,CASSYPKTVGETQYF,TGTGCCAGCAGTTATCCGAAGACCGTAGGGGAGACCCAGTACTTC
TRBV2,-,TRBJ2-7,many,CASSRVPTPYEQYF,TGTGCCAGCAGCAGGGTTCCAACCCCCTACGAGCAGTACTTC
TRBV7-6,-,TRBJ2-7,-,CASRTPQGGSSYEQYF,TGTGCCAGCAGAACCCCCCAGGGGGGATCATCCTACGAGCAGTACTTC
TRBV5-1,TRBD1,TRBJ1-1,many,CASSSQDRAEAFF,TGCGCCAGCAGCTCCCAGGACAGGGCTGAAGCTTTCTTT
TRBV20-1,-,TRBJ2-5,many,CSASSSTETQYF,TGCAGTGCTAGTTCTAGCACTGAGACCCAGTACTTC
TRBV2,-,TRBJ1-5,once,CASRTKDSAYQPQHF,TGTGCCAGCAGGACGAAGGACAGTGCCTATCAGCCCCAGCATTTT
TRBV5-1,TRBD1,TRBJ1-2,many,CASSVADRVNYGYTF,TGCGCCAGCAGTGTTGCAGACAGGGTCAACTATGGCTACACCTTC
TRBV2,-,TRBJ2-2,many,CASSGGLAAIGELFF,TGTGCCAGCAGTGGGGGGCTAGCGGCCATCGGGGAGCTGTTTTTT
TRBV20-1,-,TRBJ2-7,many,CSARAGRESSYEQYF,TGCAGTGCTAGAGCGGGGCGGGAAAGCTCCTACGAGCAGTACTTC
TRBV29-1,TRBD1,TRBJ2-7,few,CSVEYTDRPWGEQYF,TGCAGCGTCGAATATACGGACAGGCCGTGGGGGGAGCAGTACTTC
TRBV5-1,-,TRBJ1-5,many,CASSLVPGGNQPQHF,TGTGCCAGCAGCTTAGTCCCGGGAGGGAATCAGCCCCAGCATTTT
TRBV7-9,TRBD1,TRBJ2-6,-,CASSLRQGAHGANVLTF,TGTGCCAGCAGCTTACGGCAGGGGGCGCATGGGGCCAACGTCCTGACTTTC
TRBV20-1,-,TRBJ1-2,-,CSARDLVSISGYTF,TGCAGTGCTAGAGATCTCGTTTCTATAAGTGGCTACACCTTC
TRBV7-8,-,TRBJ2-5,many,CASSSQDRETQYF,TGTGCCAGCAGCTCCCAGGACCGAGAGACCCAGTACTTC
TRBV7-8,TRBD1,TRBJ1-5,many,CASSLNAGTGTRQPQHF,TGTGCCAGCAGCTTAAACGCCGGGACAGGGACACGGCAGCCCCAGCATTTT
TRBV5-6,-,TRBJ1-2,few,CASSLPVSNYGYTF,TGTGCCAGCAGCTTGCCCGTCAGTAACTATGGCTACACCTTC
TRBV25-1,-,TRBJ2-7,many,CASSDGDGSLEQYF,TGTGCCAGCAGTGACGGGGACGGCTCCCTGGAGCAGTACTTC
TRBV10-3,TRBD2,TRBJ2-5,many,CATGTSGLQETQYF,TGTGCCACCGGGACTAGCGGACTTCAAGAGACCCAGTACTTC
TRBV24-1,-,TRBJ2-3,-,CATSSPGAAEKQYF,TGTGCCACTTCCTCCCCGGGGGCCGCGGAAAAGCAGTATTTT
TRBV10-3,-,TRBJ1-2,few,CASSEYPSEGGLWYGYTF,TGTGCCAGCAGTGAATACCCGAGCGAGGGGGGGCTGTGGTATGGCTACACCTTC
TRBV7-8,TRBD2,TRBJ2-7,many,CASSLMGTSGNEQYF,TGTGCCAGCAGCTTAATGGGGACTAGCGGGAACGAGCAGTACTTC
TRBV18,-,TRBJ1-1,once,CASSPPSGYTKKAFF,TGTGCCAGCTCACCACCATCCGGCTATACCAAGAAAGCTTTCTTT
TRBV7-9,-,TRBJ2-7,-,CASTPPALYEQYF,TGTGCCAGCACCCCTCCCGCTCTCTACGAGCAGTACTTC
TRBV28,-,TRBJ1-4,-,CASIPSVGGDYEKLFF,TGTGCCAGCATCCCCTCCGTTGGGGGTGATTATGAAAAACTGTTTTTT
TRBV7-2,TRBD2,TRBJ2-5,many,CASSLTAGGELKTQYF,TGTGCCAGCAGCTTGACAGCGGGGGGGGAATTAAAGACCCAGTACTTC
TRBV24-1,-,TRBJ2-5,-,CATSDTEQRETQYF,TGTGCCACCAGTGATACCGAACAGCGGGAGACCCAGTACTTC
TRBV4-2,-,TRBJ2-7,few,CASSQAGPGEQYF,TGTGCCAGCAGCCAAGCCGGTCCGGGCGAGCAGTACTTC
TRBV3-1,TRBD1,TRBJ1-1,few,CASSQGTGPGLEAFF,TGTGCCAGCAGCCAAGGGACAGGCCCCGGGTTGGAAGCTTTCTTT
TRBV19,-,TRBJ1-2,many,CASRTLNYGYTF,TGTGCCAGTAGGACTCTCAACTATGGCTACACCTTC
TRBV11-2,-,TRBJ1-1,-,CASSLNEVAGATEAFF,TGTGCCAGCAGCTTAAACGAGGTTGCAGGGGCCACTGAAGCTTTCTTT
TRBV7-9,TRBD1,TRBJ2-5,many,CASSGASGTATQETQYF,TGTGCCAGCAGCGGAGCCTCCGGGACAGCCACCCAAGAGACCCAGTACTTC
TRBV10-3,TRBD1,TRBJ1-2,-,CATTPGQGGGYTF,TGTGCCACGACCCCGGGACAGGGAGGTGGCTACACCTTC
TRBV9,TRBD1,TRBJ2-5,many,CASSGQGDGETQYF,TGTGCCAGCAGCGGACAGGGCGATGGAGAGACCCAGTACTTC
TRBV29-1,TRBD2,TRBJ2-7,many,CSVRRRLAEPYEQYF,TGCAGCGTCCGACGAAGACTAGCGGAACCCTACGAGCAGTACTTC
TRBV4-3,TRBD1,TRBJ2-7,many,CASSQDRGLTWQQYF,TGCGCCAGCAGCCAGGACAGGGGGCTAACTTGGCAGCAGTACTTC
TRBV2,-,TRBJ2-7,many,CASRLTGGSSYEQYF,TGTGCCAGCAGACTCACTGGGGGGAGCTCCTACGAGCAGTACTTC
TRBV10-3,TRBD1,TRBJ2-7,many,CAITGQGGREQYF,TGTGCCATCACGGGACAGGGAGGTCGGGAGCAGTACTTC
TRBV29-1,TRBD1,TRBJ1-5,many,CSVRTGGRDQPQHF,TGCAGCGTCCGGACAGGGGGTAGAGATCAGCCCCAGCATTTT
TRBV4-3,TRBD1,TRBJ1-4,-,CASSQDTPTGGNEKLFF,TGCGCCAGCAGCCAAGACACACCGACAGGGGGTAATGAAAAACTGTTTTTT
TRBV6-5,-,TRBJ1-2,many,CASSALGLPNYGYTF,TGTGCCAGCAGTGCCCTCGGACTCCCGAACTATGGCTACACCTTC
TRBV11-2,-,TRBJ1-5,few,CASSLGPTGNQPQHF,TGTGCCAGCAGCTTAGGCCCGACAGGTAATCAGCCCCAGCATTTT
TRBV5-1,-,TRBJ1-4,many,CASSLEDARNEKLFF,TGCGCCAGCAGCTTGGAGGACGCCCGAAATGAAAAACTGTTTTTT
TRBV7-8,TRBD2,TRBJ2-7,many,CASSLSSGSSYEQYF,TGTGCCAGCAGCTTATCTAGCGGGAGCTCCTACGAGCAGTACTTC
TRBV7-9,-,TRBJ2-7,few,CASSLGFGDNEQYF,TGTGCCAGCAGCTTAGGGTTTGGGGATAACGAGCAGTACTTC
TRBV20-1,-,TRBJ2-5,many,CSARDSDTWDVETQYF,TGCAGTGCTAGAGATTCGGACACGTGGGACGTTGAGACCCAGTACTTC
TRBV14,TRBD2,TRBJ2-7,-,CASSGLASGEQYF,TGTGCCAGCAGCGGACTAGCATCCGGCGAGCAGTACTTC
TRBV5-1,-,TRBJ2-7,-,CASSPPDGPYEQYF,TGCGCCAGCAGCCCCCCGGACGGGCCCTACGAGCAGTACTTC